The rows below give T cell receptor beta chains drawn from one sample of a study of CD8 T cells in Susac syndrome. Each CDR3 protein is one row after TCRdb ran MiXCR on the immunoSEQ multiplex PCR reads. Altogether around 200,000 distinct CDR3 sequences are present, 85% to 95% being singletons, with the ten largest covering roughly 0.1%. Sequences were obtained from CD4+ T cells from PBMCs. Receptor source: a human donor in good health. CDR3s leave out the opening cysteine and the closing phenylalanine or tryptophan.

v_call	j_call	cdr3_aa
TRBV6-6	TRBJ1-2	ATEQSYGYT
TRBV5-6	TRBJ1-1	ASNLRTEAF
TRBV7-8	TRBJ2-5	ASSLGGTSGSGETQY
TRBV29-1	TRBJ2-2	SAYSGGQTNTGELF
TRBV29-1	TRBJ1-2	TAGTASNNGYT
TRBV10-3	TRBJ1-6	AFRGSDNSPLH
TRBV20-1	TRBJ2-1	SGGLAGFEQF
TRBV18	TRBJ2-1	ASSRGSGTNNEQF
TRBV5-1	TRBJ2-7	ASSLELIGSSYEQY
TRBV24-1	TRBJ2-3	ATSDIPGDTQY
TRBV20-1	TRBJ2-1	SARDPSSGRGEQF
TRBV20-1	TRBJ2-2	SARGLAETGELF
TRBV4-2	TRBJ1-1	ASSPGGAAF
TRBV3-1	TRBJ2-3	ASSQLTDTQY
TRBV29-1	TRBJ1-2	SAVDRGGYGYT
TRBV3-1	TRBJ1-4	ATREAEKLF
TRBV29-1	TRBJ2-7	SVGRSSGGRREQY
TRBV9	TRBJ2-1	ASSDTPEGDEQF
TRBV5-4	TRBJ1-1	ASSHTLGVTEAF
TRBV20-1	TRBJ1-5	SAMAGGPNQPQH
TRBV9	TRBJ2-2	ASSAYRVNTGELF
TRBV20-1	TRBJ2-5	SAMTGGIQETQY
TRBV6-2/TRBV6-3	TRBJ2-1	ASSYSDEQF
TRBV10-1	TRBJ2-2	ASSDRRNTGELF
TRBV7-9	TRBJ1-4	ASSRATNEKLF
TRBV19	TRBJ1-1	ASSSPQFEAF
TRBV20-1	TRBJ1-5	SADDRDRAHQPQH
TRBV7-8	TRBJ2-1	ASSPTSGGVNEQF
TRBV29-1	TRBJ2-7	SVRTGVYEQY
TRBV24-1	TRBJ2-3	ATQDRNTDTQY
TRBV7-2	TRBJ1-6	ASSLGPGGSGSPLH
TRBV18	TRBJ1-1	ASSPQGGRTEAF
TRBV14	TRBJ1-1	ASSPYTDRNTEAF
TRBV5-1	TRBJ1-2	ASGFGSGRTYGYT
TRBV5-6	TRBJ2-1	ASSFGGQGYNEQF
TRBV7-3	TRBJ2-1	ASSFLLAGARGHEQF
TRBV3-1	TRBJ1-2	ASSHIRGEGYT
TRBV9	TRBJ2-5	ASSLGLAEVGTQY
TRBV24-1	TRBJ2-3	ATSDPKQGRGTDTQY
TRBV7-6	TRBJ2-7	ASSLGTSGGVYEQY
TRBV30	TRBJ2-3	AWRTGPSTDTQY
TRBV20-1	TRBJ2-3	SASLLAGLTDTQY